Each of the 26 T cell receptor beta chains below was sequenced from the same sample in a study of cytomegalovirus exposure and HLA in healthy donors. The PCR made use of 60 Vbeta and 13 Jbeta primers. Clones were read by immunoSEQ multiplex PCR, and TCRdb kept only the in-frame ones, dropping some. Of approximately 140,000 clones listed, roughly three quarters are singletons. Sequenced input: PBMCs. The receptors were gathered from a woman aged 18-35 years in good health and CMV-seronegative.

J is TRBJ2-1 and V is TRBV30; 8 bases match TRBD2. Germline assignment: CDR1 GTSNPN and CDR2 SVGIG (reference sequence). This CDR3 is 13 amino acids long. The V and J ends lost 5 bases and 1 base, in that order; junction bases with no gene match: 1. Here the CDR3 DNA reads TGTGCCTGGGGGACTAGGTCCTACAATGAGCAGTTCTTC. Translating it yields CAWGTRSYNEQFF.

This chain connects TRBV6-5 to TRBJ2-1; 9 bases are shared with TRBD2. The CDR3 has 15 amino acids. The J segment lost 12 bases and the V segment lost 0 bases, leaving 9 bases of the junction unmatched. Germline V gene data show CDR1 as MNHEY and CDR2 as SVGAGI. CDR3 DNA: TGTGCCAGCAGTTACTCGATGGCGGGAGGGAACGGGCAGTTCTTC. It translates to CASSYSMAGGNGQFF.

In the case of this clone: The identical CDR3 is also encoded by other nucleotide sequences in the sample. V is TRBV2 and J is TRBJ1-1; 7 bases fit TRBD1. Germline CDR1 SNHLY, CDR2 FYNNEI. The length of the CDR3 is 13 residues. V was pared by 6 bases and J by 1 base, with 2 bases of the junction left unmatched. CDR3 residues: CASSQGENTEAFF. CDR3 coding DNA: TGTGCCAGCAGCCAGGGGGAGAACACTGAAGCTTTCTTT.

The chain joins TRBV5-1 to TRBJ2-3, with 9 bases fitting TRBD2. The CDR3 length is 15 residues. V was clipped by 6 bases and J by 6 bases; unmatched bases: 11. CDR1 is SGHRS and CDR2 is YFSETQ in the germline V gene. The CDR3 sequence: CASTLTGTSPDTQYF. CDR3 coding DNA: TGCGCCAGCACTCTGACCGGGACTAGCCCCGATACGCAGTATTTT.

The chain uses TRBV29-1 and TRBJ2-7; 11 nucleotides match TRBD1. The CDR3 is 16 residues long. With 6 bases clipped from V and 2 bases from J, the junction kept 12 bases outside the gene matches. Germline-derived CDR1 and CDR2 are SQVTM and ANQGSEA. The CDR3 region is CSVVGGQGVLTYEQYF. In DNA, the CDR3 is TGCAGCGTGGTGGGGGGACAGGGGGTTCTAACCTACGAGCAGTACTTC.

This clone showed up just a few times. The rearrangement links TRBV7-2 to TRBJ2-1; 8 nucleotides line up with TRBD2. Looked up from germline, CDR1 is SGHTA and CDR2 is FQGNSA. V was clipped by 1 base and J by 9 bases; unmatched bases: 5. The CDR3 length is 14 residues. The CDR3 spells CASSLGREEVEQFF. The DNA for the CDR3 is TGTGCCAGCAGCTTAGGGCGGGAGGAGGTTGAGCAGTTCTTC.

This chain links TRBV4-1 with TRBJ1-5; D ambiguous. V gave up 4 bases and J gave up 0 bases, with 10 bases separating them. The CDR3 consists of 15 residues. From germline, CDR1 is MGHRA and CDR2 YSYEKL. As DNA, the CDR3 is TGCGCCAGCAGCCCCTCCTTAAATAGCAATCAGCCCCAGCATTTT. Translation gives CASSPSLNSNQPQHF.

V gene TRBV5-4 combines with J gene TRBJ2-5; the match to TRBD2 covers 7 bases. Trimming cost V 1 base and J 7 bases; bases outside gene matches: 7. Germline CDR1 SGHNT, CDR2 YYREEE (reference sequence). The CDR3 covers 14 residues. Written as DNA, the CDR3 is TGTGCCAGCAGCTTGCCTAGCGGAGGAGGGACCCAGTACTTC. Translation gives CASSLPSGGGTQYF.

This clone was found a few times. The chain employs TRBV6-1 and TRBJ1-2; perhaps TRBD1 as D (5 bases). The CDR3 extends over 16 amino acids. The germline V gene has CDR1 MNHNS and CDR2 SASEGT. V lost 0 bases, J lost 1 base, and 12 bases lay in between. CDR3 nucleotides: TGTGCCAGCAGTGAAGCCGCGGGACGGAGTAACTATGGCTACACCTTC. Its protein product is CASSEAAGRSNYGYTF.

The CDR3 spells CASSLGQQNTEAFF. CDR3 nucleotides: TGCGCCAGCAGCTTGGGACAGCAGAACACTGAAGCTTTCTTT. The chain combines TRBV5-1 with TRBJ1-1; D is perhaps TRBD1 (5 bases). CDR1 SGHRS and CDR2 YFSETQ come from the germline V gene. The germline V and J ends were trimmed by 0 bases and 1 base, with 7 bases remaining between them. This CDR3 is built from 14 residues.

The rearrangement joins TRBV9 to TRBJ2-1; a weak D match, TRBD2 (5 bases). Germline V lookup: CDR1 SGDLS, CDR2 YYNGEE. Trimming shortened V by 4 bases and J by 0 bases, and 11 bases separated the two germline ends. This CDR3 is 15 amino acids long. The CDR3 DNA reads TGTGCCAGCAGCCCGCTAAGCGGCTCCTACAATGAGCAGTTCTTC. Protein: CASSPLSGSYNEQFF.

This chain connects TRBV16 to TRBJ2-1; 11 bases are shared with TRBD2. Trimming took 3 bases from V and 5 from J; bases not matched to a gene: 6. The length of the CDR3 is 16 residues. Germline V gene lookup returns CDR1 KGHSY and CDR2 FQNENV. This CDR3 reads CASSHPGLAEHNEQFF. CDR3 nucleotide sequence: TGTGCCAGCAGCCATCCGGGACTAGCGGAACACAATGAGCAGTTCTTC.

This clone was observed a few times. Germline and junction disagree at one end, which may indicate a read error. The gene calls are TRBV4-1 and TRBJ1-5, with D maybe TRBD1 (5 bases). Germline values: CDR1 MGHRA, CDR2 YSYEKL. This CDR3 is 17 amino acids long. The CDR3 DNA follows: TGCGACAGCAGCCAAGATGACCGACAGTATAGCAATCAGCCCCAGCATTTT. Protein: CDSSQDDRQYSNQPQHF.

The V call is TRBV5-4, the J call TRBJ2-3, with 7 bases that match TRBD1. Germline CDR1 reads SGHNT; CDR2 reads YYREEE (reference sequence). This CDR3 is 13 amino acids long. J was trimmed by 5 bases and V by 1 base; bases with no gene match: 1. CDR3 sequence reads: CASSLTGEDTQYF. The DNA of the CDR3 is TGTGCCAGCAGCTTGACAGGGGAAGATACGCAGTATTTT.

The chain joins TRBV5-4 to TRBJ2-5; TRBD2 might be the D (7 bases). Germline values: CDR1 SGHNT, CDR2 YYREEE (reference sequence). V shed 3 bases and J shed 3 bases, with 15 bases lying between them. The CDR3 has 15 residues. CDR3 DNA: TGTGCCAGCAGCTCCCCCCGGGGGGCGGAAGAGACCCAGTACTTC. It yields the protein CASSSPRGAEETQYF.

The chain is built from TRBV19 and TRBJ1-5, with TRBD1 matching over 7 bases. V lost 3 bases to trimming and J lost 4 bases; unmatched junction nucleotides: 21. From germline, CDR1 is LNHDA and CDR2 SQIVND (reference sequence). This CDR3 has 20 residues. Here the CDR3 reads CASSMGRGYEDRVLNQPQHF. The CDR3 coding sequence is TGTGCCAGTAGTATGGGGCGAGGCTACGAAGACAGGGTGTTAAATCAGCCCCAGCATTTT.

This chain connects TRBV5-1 to TRBJ2-7; TRBD2 matches at 8 bases. The trim removed 0 bases at V and 4 bases at J, leaving 9 bases unmatched. This CDR3 comprises 16 residues. Germline CDR1 is SGHRS and CDR2 is YFSETQ. The CDR3 coding sequence is TGCGCCAGCAGCTTGGCCGGGAGGGCGGCAGTTTACGAGCAGTACTTC. Translation gives CASSLAGRAAVYEQYF.

V is TRBV5-1 and J is TRBJ1-1; TRBD1 agrees at 10 bases. Germline V gives CDR1 SGHRS, CDR2 YFSETQ. The CDR3 is 14 residues long. With 3 bases clipped from V and 2 bases from J, the junction kept 1 base outside the gene matches. The CDR3, as DNA: TGCGCCAGCAGCTGGACAGGGGGTAACACTGAAGCTTTCTTT. Translating it yields CASSWTGGNTEAFF. Together with reference TRBV5-1 and TRBJ1-1, the CDR3 gives the full variable domain: KAGVTQTPRYLIKTRGQQVTLSCSPISGHRSVSWYQQTPGQGLQFLFEYFSETQRNKGNFPGRFSGRQFSNSRSEMNVSTLELGDSALYLCASSWTGGNTEAFFGQGTRLTVV.

The chain carries TRBV7-9 and TRBJ2-7; 13 bases align to TRBD2. The CDR3 extends over 14 amino acids. V was clipped by 6 bases and J by 3 bases; unmatched bases: 2. In germline, CDR1 is SEHNR, CDR2 FQNEAQ (reference sequence). The CDR3 sequence is CASSGTSGNYEQYF. The CDR3, as DNA: TGTGCCAGCAGTGGGACTAGCGGGAACTACGAGCAGTACTTC. The full variable domain, with the rest looked up from reference TRBV7-9 and TRBJ2-7, is DTGVSQNPRHKITKRGQNVTFRCDPISEHNRLYWYRQTLGQGPEFLTYFQNEAQLEKSRLLSDRFSAERPKGSFSTLEIQRTEQGDSAMYLCASSGTSGNYEQYFGPGTRLTVT.

The CDR3 region has the DNA TGTGCCAGTAGTCGGTCAGGGCGGTTGAATCAGCCCCAGCATTTT. Amino acids: CASSRSGRLNQPQHF. The chain has TRBV19 and TRBJ1-5, with D possibly matching TRBD1 (5 bases). V gave up 5 bases and J gave up 4 bases, with 15 bases separating them. Germline V gene sequence: CDR1 LNHDA, CDR2 SQIVND (reference sequence). This CDR3 is built from 15 residues.

Comments on this clone: The same CDR3 is also encoded by other DNA sequences in this sample. V gene TRBV7-6 combines with J gene TRBJ2-6; unclear D gene. CDR1 and CDR2 (germline): SGHVS, FNYEAQ. V shed 1 base and J shed 1 base, with 8 bases lying between them. The CDR3 runs to 16 residues. The CDR3 loop is CASSLGGGSGANVLTF. The CDR3 nucleotides read TGTGCCAGCAGCTTAGGAGGCGGATCTGGGGCCAACGTCCTGACTTTC.

The chain is built from TRBV5-6 and TRBJ2-4; 7 positions agree with TRBD1. The CDR3 covers 15 residues. V lost 4 bases and J lost 7; bases outside the gene matches: 11. Looked up from germline, CDR1 is SGHDT and CDR2 is YYEEEE. DNA for the CDR3: TGTGCCAGCAGCGTGCCAACAGGGGTCGGGAACATTCAGTACTTC. It is translated as CASSVPTGVGNIQYF.

The chain links TRBV5-4 to TRBJ2-3, with 9 positions matching TRBD2. V lost 4 bases and J lost 4; bases outside the gene matches: 4. The CDR3 has 14 amino acids. CDR1 is SGHNT and CDR2 is YYREEE in the germline V gene (reference sequence). The DNA for the CDR3 is TGTGCCAGCAGCCTTAGCGGGAGAGCAGATACGCAGTATTTT. Its protein is CASSLSGRADTQYF.

This clone was detected only once. The chain is built from TRBV25-1 and TRBJ2-3; maybe TRBD2 (5 bases). The CDR3 spans 14 residues. Trimming removed 9 bases at V and 3 bases at J, with 16 bases between. Germline CDR1 MGHDK, CDR2 SYGVNS. DNA of the CDR3: TGTGCCAGTAGAGGGCCTCTAGGTACAGATACGCAGTATTTT. This sequence encodes CASRGPLGTDTQYF.

This chain joins TRBV2 and TRBJ1-2; 10 bases are shared with TRBD1. Germline V gene sequence: CDR1 SNHLY, CDR2 FYNNEI. With V trimmed by 3 bases and J by 8 bases, 9 bases remained unmatched. This CDR3 has 15 amino acids. DNA of the CDR3: TGTGCCAGCAGTGAGTTCCCCAGACAGGGGGCAGGCTACACCTTC. It translates to CASSEFPRQGAGYTF.

This clone was seen a few times. J is TRBJ2-2 and V is TRBV5-1; 7 nucleotides agree with TRBD2. Losses at the gene ends were 4 bases for V and 1 base for J; bases not matched to a gene: 4. The CDR3 is made up of 15 amino acids. CDR1 and CDR2 from the germline V gene are SGHRS and YFSETQ. CDR3 in amino acids: CASSVTSENTGELFF. As DNA, the CDR3 is TGCGCCAGCAGCGTAACTAGCGAGAACACCGGGGAGCTGTTTTTT.